This T cell receptor (beta chain) stems from a study of Ad26.COV2.S vaccination and SARS-CoV-2 variants (dated by TCRdb to the early 2020s). Notes on the research overall: Donors in the vaccine arm were drawn from COV1001, a multicentre, randomized, double-blind, placebo-controlled phase I-IIa trial testing Ad26.COV2.S in healthy adults. Ad26.COV2.S was administered intramuscularly at a dose of 5x10^10 or 1x10^11 viral particles, either as one shot or as two shots given 56 days apart. Throughout the experiments and outcome assessment, investigators stayed blinded to trial group allocation. Participants in the trial were split at random into five groups of five each, receiving low-dose or high-dose Ad26.COV2.S once or twice, or else placebo on both occasions. Sequencing of the TCRbeta repertoire served to evaluate the specificity and breadth of SARS-CoV-2-reactive T cell receptors following Ad26.COV2.S vaccination. A total of 32 samples were included in the TCR-sequenced set, comprising about 20 Ad26.COV2.S vaccine recipients, 5 placebo recipients and 8 SARS-CoV-2 convalescent individuals.

As encoded in the germline V gene (reference sequence), CDR1 is SGHKS while CDR2 is YYEKEE. Trimming costs V 6 bases and J 0 bases, and their ends lie 16 bases apart. From its cysteine to its phenylalanine, the CDR3 spans 15 amino acids. Only the CDR3 region is kept as DNA, spanning 45 bases read in frame from base 1. The immunoSEQ Assay was used to sequence TCRbeta CDR3 regions. After extraction, genomic DNA underwent amplification by bias-controlled multiplex PCR, followed by high-throughput sequencing. Turning to the authors' computational methods: Collapsing and filtering of sequences were performed to quantify the absolute abundance of each unique TCRbeta CDR3 region. T cell fraction was estimated by normalization of TCRbeta template counts to usable DNA, with usable DNA being measured through amplification of reference genes present in all nucleated cells. Repertoire TCRs were annotated as SARS-CoV-2-specific when V gene, CDR3 amino acid sequence and J gene were exactly matched to a known reactive TCR set. The reference SARS-CoV-2 TCR set was obtained from MIRA and was filtered for enrichment in COVID-19-positive ImmuneCODE repertoires, whereby public or cross-reactive TCRs were removed. Drawing on the MIRA antigens, annotated TCRs were analysed further at the level of specific ORF or position within ORF. Breadth was defined as the number of annotated unique rearrangements divided by the total number of unique productive rearrangements, and depth was defined as the summed frequency of the annotated unique rearrangements. Two-sided Wilcoxon rank-sum tests were applied when comparing TCR breadth between groups. TCRdb took this table from immuneACCESS and kept in-frame rearrangements with V and J called. Such tables lack part of the clones; where checked against another copy, unresolved V genes explain under half of the gap, and the rest is unexplained. V and J calls and clone size come straight from that table; D and trimming were deduced from the DNA. In all, the sample holds about 350,000 clones, and 85% to 90% of those were seen once. The ten largest clones take up around 4.5% of the sample.

Results the study describes overall, beyond this receptor: According to the authors, total T cell responses may have been underestimated by the TCR breadth and depth analyses. The study was not powered for comparison of responses between vaccine doses or regimens. Compared with placebo recipients, Ad26.COV2.S recipients showed higher spike-specific TCR breadth (P = 0.0014). Non-spike TCR breadth was comparable between vaccine and placebo recipients, consistent with the vaccine containing only spike. After vaccination, spike-specific CD8+ and CD4+ T cell responses were reported to show substantial breadth.

A note on this clone: Its target antigen remains unknown. No much larger clone is present one base from it, and per-base qualities are unavailable.

According to the study, the label for this sample's treatment or condition signals: over 15 received Ad26.COV2.S at low or high dose, single or two shots; about five received placebo; per-sample allocation not given. For vaccine and placebo recipients, the sequenced repertoires came from samples collected on day 63 after the first injection. Cohort 1b enrolled 25 adults aged 18-55 years at a single site in Boston, USA, between 29 July and 7 August 2020. Ad26.COV2.S was a replication-incompetent adenovirus type 26 vector that expressed a prefusion-stabilized SARS-CoV-2 spike protein derived from the original Wuhan strain.

The receptor was isolated from a person between 18 and 59 years old who received the Ad26.COV2.S COVID-19 vaccine or a placebo. The chain employs TRBV5-5 and TRBJ2-7, with the D gene tentatively TRBD1 or TRBD2, based on 5 matching bases in each. This material consisted of peripheral blood, taken in a trial of Ad26.COV2.S vaccine versus placebo. The CDR3 protein is CASTSNPGSSYEQYF. The sequenced DNA: TGTGCCAGCACTTCGAACCCAGGGAGCTCCTACGAGCAGTACTTC.